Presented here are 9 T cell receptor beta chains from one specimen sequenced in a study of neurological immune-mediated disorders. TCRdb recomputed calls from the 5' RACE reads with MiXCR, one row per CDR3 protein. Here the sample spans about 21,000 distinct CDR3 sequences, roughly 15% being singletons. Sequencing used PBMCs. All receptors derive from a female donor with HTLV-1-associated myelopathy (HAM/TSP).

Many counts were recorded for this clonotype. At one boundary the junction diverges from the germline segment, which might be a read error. The CDR3 region is CSARAQDQNEKLFF. In DNA form, the CDR3 reads TGCAGTGCAAGAGCACAGGACCAGAATGAAAAACTGTTTTTT. The chain carries TRBV20-1 and TRBJ1-4, with D perhaps matching TRBD1 (5 bases). Germline values: CDR1 DFQATT, CDR2 SNEGSKA (reference sequence). CDR3 length: 14 residues.

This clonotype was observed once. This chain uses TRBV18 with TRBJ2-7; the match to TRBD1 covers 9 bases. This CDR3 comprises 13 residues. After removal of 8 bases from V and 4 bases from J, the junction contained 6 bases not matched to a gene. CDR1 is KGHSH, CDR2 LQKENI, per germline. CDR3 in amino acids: CASTPGQGYEQYF. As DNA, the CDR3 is TGTGCCAGCACGCCGGGACAGGGTTACGAGCAGTACTTC.

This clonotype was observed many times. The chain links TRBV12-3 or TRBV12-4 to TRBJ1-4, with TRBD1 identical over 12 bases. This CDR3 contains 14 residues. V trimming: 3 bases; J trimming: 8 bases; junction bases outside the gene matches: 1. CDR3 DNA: TGTGCCAGCAGTTTGGGACAGGGGGCAGAAAAACTGTTTTTT. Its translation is CASSLGQGAEKLFF.

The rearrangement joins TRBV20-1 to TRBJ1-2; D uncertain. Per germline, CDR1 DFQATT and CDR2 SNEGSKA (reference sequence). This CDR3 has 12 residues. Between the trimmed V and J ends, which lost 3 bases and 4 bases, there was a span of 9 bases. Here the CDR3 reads CSARQTTYGYTF. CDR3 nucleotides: TGCAGTGCTAGGCAGACCACCTATGGCTACACCTTC.

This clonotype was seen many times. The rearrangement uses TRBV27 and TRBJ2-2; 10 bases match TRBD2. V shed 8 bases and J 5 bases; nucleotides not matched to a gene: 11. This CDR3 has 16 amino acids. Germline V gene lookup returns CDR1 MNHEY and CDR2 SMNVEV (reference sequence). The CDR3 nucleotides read TGTGCCAGCCGTCCACTGAGCGGGAGGGGGACCGGGGAGCTGTTTTTT. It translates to CASRPLSGRGTGELFF.

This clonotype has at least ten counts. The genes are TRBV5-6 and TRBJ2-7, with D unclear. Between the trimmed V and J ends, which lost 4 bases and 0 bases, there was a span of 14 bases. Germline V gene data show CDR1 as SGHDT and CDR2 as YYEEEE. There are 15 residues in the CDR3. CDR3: CASSDGRYLSYEQYF. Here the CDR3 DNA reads TGTGCCAGCAGCGATGGGCGGTACCTCTCCTACGAGCAGTACTTC.

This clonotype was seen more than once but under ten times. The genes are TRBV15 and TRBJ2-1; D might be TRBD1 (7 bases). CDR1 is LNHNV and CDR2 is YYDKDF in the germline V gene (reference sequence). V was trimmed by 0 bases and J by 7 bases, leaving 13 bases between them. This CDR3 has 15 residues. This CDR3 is CATSRDRRGQNEQFF. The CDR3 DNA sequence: TGTGCCACCAGCAGAGATCGGAGGGGGCAGAATGAGCAGTTCTTC.

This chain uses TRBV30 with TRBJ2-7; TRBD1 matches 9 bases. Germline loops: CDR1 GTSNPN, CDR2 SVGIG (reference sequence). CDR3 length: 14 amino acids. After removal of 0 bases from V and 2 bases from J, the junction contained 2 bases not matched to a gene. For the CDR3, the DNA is TGTGCCTGGAGTGTCGGGACAGGGCCCTACGAGCAGTACTTC. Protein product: CAWSVGTGPYEQYF. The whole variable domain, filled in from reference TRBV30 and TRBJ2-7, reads SQTIHQWPATLVQPVGSPLSLECTVEGTSNPNLYWYRQAAGRGLQLLFYSVGIGQISSEVPQNLSASRPQDRQFILSSKKLLLSDSGFYLCAWSVGTGPYEQYFGPGTRLTVT.

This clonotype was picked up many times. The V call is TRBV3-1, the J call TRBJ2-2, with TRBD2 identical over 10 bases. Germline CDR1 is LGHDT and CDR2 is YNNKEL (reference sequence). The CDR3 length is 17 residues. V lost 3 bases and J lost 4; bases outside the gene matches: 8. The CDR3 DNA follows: TGTGCCAGCAGCCAGGCAGCGGGGGGGCTGCGCACCGGGGAGCTGTTTTTT. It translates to CASSQAAGGLRTGELFF.